Listed below are T cell receptor beta chains from one sample, sequenced in a study of cytomegalovirus exposure and HLA in healthy donors. Clones were sequenced by immunoSEQ multiplex PCR, and TCRdb holds only the in-frame ones, with some missing. The table shows approximately 280,000 clones, with 70% to 90% occurring only once. Sample: PBMCs. These receptors were collected from a woman younger than 30 in good health and CMV-seronegative. The CDR3 runs from the conserved cysteine through the conserved F or W. The order of the fields is D gene, clone size, J gene, V gene, CDR3 DNA, CDR3 protein. A D gene is named only where the DNA matches it firmly. A clone size is listed for some rows: how often the clone was seen (once, few, many), or a class if it is expanded.

>TRBD1|few|TRBJ2-7|TRBV7-8
TGTGCCAGCAGCTTAGAGACAGGGGGCTCTTACGAGCAGTACTTC
CASSLETGGSYEQYF
>TRBD1|NA|TRBJ2-7|TRBV7-9
TGTGCCAGCAGCTCGGGACAGGTCAGCTACGAGCAGTACTTC
CASSSGQVSYEQYF
>TRBD2|NA|TRBJ2-7|TRBV7-6
TGTGCCAGCAGCCCCAGGCCCTGGACGACTAGCGGTTACGAGCAGTACTTC
CASSPRPWTTSGYEQYF
>TRBD2|NA|TRBJ2-3|TRBV7-3
TGTGCCAGCAGCTCATCCCCCGGACTAGCGGGGGCAGATACGCAGTATTTT
CASSSSPGLAGADTQYF
>NA|NA|TRBJ1-2|TRBV19
TGTGCCAGTAGTGCGGCGCCGCTGCTGAGTGGCTACACCTTC
CASSAAPLLSGYTF
>NA|NA|TRBJ2-7|TRBV11-2
TGTGCCAGCAGCTTAGAAGTTGGACAGTACTACGAGCAGTACTTC
CASSLEVGQYYEQYF
>NA|NA|TRBJ2-7|TRBV28
TGTGCCAGCAGAGTACTCCGGGACGGAGGGCTCTACGAGCAGTACTTC
CASRVLRDGGLYEQYF
>NA|NA|TRBJ1-5|TRBV4-3
TGCGCCAGCAGCCAAGAAGCGGTCGGTCAGCCCCAGCATTTT
CASSQEAVGQPQHF
>TRBD1|NA|TRBJ1-1|TRBV6-5
TGTGCCAGCAGCAGCCTTAACAGGGGGGATACTGAAGCTTTCTTT
CASSSLNRGDTEAFF
>TRBD1|NA|TRBJ1-5|TRBV19
TGTGCCAGTACGGGACAGGGAGGGGTCAATCAGCCCCAGCATTTT
CASTGQGGVNQPQHF
>TRBD2|once|TRBJ2-7|TRBV7-2
TGTGCCAGCAGCTTAGTAGCGGGGGAATTGGGAGAGCAGTACTTC
CASSLVAGELGEQYF
>TRBD2|NA|TRBJ2-1|TRBV2
TGTGCCAGCAGGACAAAGACGGCGGGAGTGGGTGAGCAGTTCTTC
CASRTKTAGVGEQFF
>NA|NA|TRBJ2-4|TRBV5-4
TGTGCCAGCAGTTCGGGACTTCTCTGGTACTTC
CASSSGLLWYF
>TRBD2|NA|TRBJ2-1|TRBV19
TGTGCCAGTAGTAGCGGGGGGACCAATGAGCAGTTCTTC
CASSSGGTNEQFF
>TRBD1|NA|TRBJ1-5|TRBV7-9
TGTGCCAGCAGCGGACTGGGACAGCGCGGAGCCCAGCATTTT
CASSGLGQRGAQHF
>TRBD1|NA|TRBJ1-1|TRBV10-3
TGTGCCATCAGTGGGTCCCGGGACAGGGGGCAGGCTTTCTTT
CAISGSRDRGQAFF
>NA|NA|TRBJ2-7|TRBV6-6
TGTGCCAGCAGTTACTCGTATAGGCCCCCGGGAGAGCAGTACTTC
CASSYSYRPPGEQYF
>NA|NA|TRBJ1-2|TRBV4-1
TGCGCCAGCAGCCAATACCGGGACACCGTCGGGTATGGCTACACCTTC
CASSQYRDTVGYGYTF
>TRBD1|NA|TRBJ1-5|TRBV30
TGTGCCTGGAGTCCCGGGACAGGTCGGAATCAGCCCCAGCATTTT
CAWSPGTGRNQPQHF
>NA|NA|TRBJ1-5|TRBV2
TGTGCCAGCATTCCAAACCAACAGGATCAGCCCCAGCATTTT
CASIPNQQDQPQHF
>NA|NA|TRBJ2-2|TRBV5-1
TGCGCCAGCAGCTTGGGCCTCAACAGGCTTTTGAACACCGGGGAGCTGTTTTTT
CASSLGLNRLLNTGELFF
>TRBD1|NA|TRBJ2-1|TRBV6-5
TGTGCCAGCAGTCCCGGGACAGGGAACAATGAGCAGTTCTTC
CASSPGTGNNEQFF
>NA|once|TRBJ2-1|TRBV6-5
TGTGCCAGCAGTTATTACCAGGGGAATGAGCAGTTCTTC
CASSYYQGNEQFF
>NA|NA|TRBJ1-2|TRBV25-1
TGTGCCAGCAGTGAATCGCATCGCGGAACTAACTATGGCTACACCTTC
CASSESHRGTNYGYTF
>TRBD1|NA|TRBJ1-1|TRBV11-3
TGTGCCAGCAGTAGACAGGGGGACACTGAAGCTTTCTTT
CASSRQGDTEAFF
>NA|NA|TRBJ2-7|TRBV4-1
TGCGCCAGCAGCCAAGATGGGCCCTACGAGCAGTACTTC
CASSQDGPYEQYF
>NA|few|TRBJ2-2|TRBV27
TGTGCCAGCAGTCCGCTTCAGGGTATTACCGGGGAGCTGTTTTTT
CASSPLQGITGELFF
>NA|NA|TRBJ1-2|TRBV5-4
TGTGCCAGCAGCTTGAGGGGTGGCTATGGCTACACCTTC
CASSLRGGYGYTF
>TRBD2|NA|TRBJ2-3|TRBV7-6
TGTGCCAGCAGCTTAGAATCTAGCGGTGGTCCCACAGATACGCAGTATTTT
CASSLESSGGPTDTQYF
>NA|NA|TRBJ1-2|TRBV18
TGTGCCAGCTCACCTACGATCAAGACAGTCCGAATGGGCGGCTACACCTTC
CASSPTIKTVRMGGYTF
>NA|NA|TRBJ2-7|TRBV30
TGTGCCTGGAGTTCCAACGGAGGACTCTACGAGCAGTACTTC
CAWSSNGGLYEQYF
>NA|NA|TRBJ1-5|TRBV14
TGTGCCAGCAGCTCGACAGAAAACCAGCCCCAGCATTTT
CASSSTENQPQHF
>TRBD2|NA|TRBJ2-1|TRBV18
TGTGCCAGCTCACCACCGAATGCGGGAGGGCCGCTGAGGAATGAGCAGTTCTTC
CASSPPNAGGPLRNEQFF
>NA|NA|TRBJ2-3|TRBV27
TGTGCCAGCAGTTTTCGCCGCCCGGGTAGCGTCGGGACAGATACGCAGTATTTT
CASSFRRPGSVGTDTQYF
>TRBD2|NA|TRBJ2-5|TRBV19
TGTGCCAGTAGTCCGACTAGCGGGGGGACGGCGACCCAGTACTTC
CASSPTSGGTATQYF
>NA|NA|TRBJ2-2|TRBV30
TGTGCCTGGATGCTGTACGGCGGGGAGCTGTTTTTT
CAWMLYGGELFF
>NA|NA|TRBJ1-6|TRBV6-5
TGTGCCAGCAGAGACGGGACAATCTATAATTCACCCCTCCACTTT
CASRDGTIYNSPLHF
>TRBD1|NA|TRBJ1-2|TRBV6-5
TGTGCCAGCAGATCCGACAGGGTCGACTATGGCTACACCTTC
CASRSDRVDYGYTF
>TRBD2|NA|TRBJ2-5|TRBV7-2
TGTGCCAGCAGCCGCCTCGTTCTAGCGGGGGGTAAAGAGACCCAGTACTTC
CASSRLVLAGGKETQYF
>NA|NA|TRBJ1-3|TRBV27
TGTGCCAGCAGTCAAAGGGGCGCTGGAAACACCATATATTTT
CASSQRGAGNTIYF
>TRBD1|NA|TRBJ1-2|TRBV28
TGTGCCAGCAGTTTATGGGGGACAGGGAACTATGGCTACACCTTC
CASSLWGTGNYGYTF
>TRBD1|NA|TRBJ1-5|TRBV30
TGTGCCTGGGGTACAGGACAGGGTGGTCAGCCCCAGCATTTT
CAWGTGQGGQPQHF
>TRBD1|NA|TRBJ1-2|TRBV6-5
TGTGCCAGCACCCTCAGCGGACAGGGCAACTATGGCTACACCTTC
CASTLSGQGNYGYTF
>TRBD1|NA|TRBJ1-4|TRBV27
TGTGCCAGCAGTTTAGGACAGGGTTTTGAAAAACTGTTTTTT
CASSLGQGFEKLFF
>TRBD2|NA|TRBJ2-7|TRBV27
TGTGCCAGCCGGGAGGCGGGAGGGCCCTACGAGCAGTACTTC
CASREAGGPYEQYF
>NA|NA|TRBJ2-1|TRBV11-2
TGTGCCAGCAGCTTCTCAGGGTCTACCTACAATGAGCAGTTCTTC
CASSFSGSTYNEQFF
>TRBD1|NA|TRBJ1-5|TRBV28
TGTGCCAGCAGTTCCTTCAACCGGGACAGGGATTTT
CASSSFNRDRDF
>TRBD1|once|TRBJ2-3|TRBV6-1
TGTGCCAGCAGTGAGCCGGGACAGGGCACAGATACGCAGTATTTT
CASSEPGQGTDTQYF
>NA|NA|TRBJ1-2|TRBV28
TGTGCCAGCAGTTTAGGCAGTAACTATGGCTACACCTTC
CASSLGSNYGYTF
>NA|NA|TRBJ1-5|TRBV7-9
TGTGCCAGCAGCCTTTCTAGTAGCAATCAGCCCCAGCATTTT
CASSLSSSNQPQHF
>NA|NA|TRBJ2-2|TRBV28
TGTGCCACCCTAAATAACCTCCTTATGGTCGGGGAGCTGTTTTTT
CATLNNLLMVGELFF
>NA|NA|TRBJ2-7|TRBV12-1
TGTGCCAGCAGCTTACTAGCGGGAGGGTTCATCGAGCAGTACTTC
CASSLLAGGFIEQYF
>NA|NA|TRBJ1-1|TRBV6-5
TGTGCCAGCAGTTACTCGGACACACACACTGAAGCTTTCTTT
CASSYSDTHTEAFF